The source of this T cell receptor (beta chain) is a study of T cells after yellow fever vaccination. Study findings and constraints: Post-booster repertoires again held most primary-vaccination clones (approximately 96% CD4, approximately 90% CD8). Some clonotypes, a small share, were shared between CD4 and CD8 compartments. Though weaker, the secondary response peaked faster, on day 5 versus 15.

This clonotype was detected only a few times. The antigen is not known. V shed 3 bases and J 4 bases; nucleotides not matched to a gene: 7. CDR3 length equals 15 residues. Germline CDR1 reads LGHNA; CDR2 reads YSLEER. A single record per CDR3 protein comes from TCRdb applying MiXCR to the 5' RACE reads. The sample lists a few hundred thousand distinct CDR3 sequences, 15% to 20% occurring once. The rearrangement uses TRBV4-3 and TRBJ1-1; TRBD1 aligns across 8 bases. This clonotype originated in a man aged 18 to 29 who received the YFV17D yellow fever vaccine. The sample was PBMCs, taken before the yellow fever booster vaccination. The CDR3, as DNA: TGCGCCAGCAGCCAGATCAGGGGGCGAGTCACTGAAGCTTTCTTT. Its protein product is CASSQIRGRVTEAFF.